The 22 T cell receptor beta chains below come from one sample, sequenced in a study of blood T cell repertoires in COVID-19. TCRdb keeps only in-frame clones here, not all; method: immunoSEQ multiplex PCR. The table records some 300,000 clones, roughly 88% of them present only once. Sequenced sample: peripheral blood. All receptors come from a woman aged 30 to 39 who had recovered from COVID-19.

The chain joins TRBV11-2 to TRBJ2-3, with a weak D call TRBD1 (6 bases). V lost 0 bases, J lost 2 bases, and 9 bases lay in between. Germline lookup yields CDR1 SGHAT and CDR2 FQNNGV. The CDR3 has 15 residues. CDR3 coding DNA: TGTGCCAGCAGCTTAGAGGGACATCTCACAGATACGCAGTATTTT. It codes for CASSLEGHLTDTQYF.

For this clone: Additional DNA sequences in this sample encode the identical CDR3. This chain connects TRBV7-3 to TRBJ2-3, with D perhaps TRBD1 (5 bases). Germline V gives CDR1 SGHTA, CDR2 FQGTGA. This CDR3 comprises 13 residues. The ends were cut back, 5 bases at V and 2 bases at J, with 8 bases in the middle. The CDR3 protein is CASSLGATDTQYF. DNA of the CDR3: TGTGCCAGCAGCCTTGGGGCCACAGATACGCAGTATTTT. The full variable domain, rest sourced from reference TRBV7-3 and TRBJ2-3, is GAGVSQTPSNKVTEKGKYVELRCDPISGHTALYWYRQSLGQGPEFLIYFQGTGAADDSGLPNDRFFAVRPEGSVSTLKIQRTERGDSAVYLCASSLGATDTQYFGPGTRLTVL.

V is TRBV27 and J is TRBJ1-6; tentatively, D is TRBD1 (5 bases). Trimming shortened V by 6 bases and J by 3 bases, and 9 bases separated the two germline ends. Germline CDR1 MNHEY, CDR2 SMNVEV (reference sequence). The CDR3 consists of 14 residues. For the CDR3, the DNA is TGTGCCAGCAGCGACAGAAACTATAATTCACCCCTCCACTTT. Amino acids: CASSDRNYNSPLHF.

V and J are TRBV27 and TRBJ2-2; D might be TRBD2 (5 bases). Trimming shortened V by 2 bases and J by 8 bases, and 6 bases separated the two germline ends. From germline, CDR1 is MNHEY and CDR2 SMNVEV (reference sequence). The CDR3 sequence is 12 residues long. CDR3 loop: CASSLTGGELFF. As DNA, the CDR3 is TGTGCCAGCAGTTTAACGGGAGGGGAGCTGTTTTTT.

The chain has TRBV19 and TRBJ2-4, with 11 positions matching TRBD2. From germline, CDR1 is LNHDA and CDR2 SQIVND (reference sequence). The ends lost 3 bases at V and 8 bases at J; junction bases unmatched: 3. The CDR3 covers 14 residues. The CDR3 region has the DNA TGTGCCAGTAGTATCCGACTAGCGGGGTACATTCAGTACTTC. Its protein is CASSIRLAGYIQYF.

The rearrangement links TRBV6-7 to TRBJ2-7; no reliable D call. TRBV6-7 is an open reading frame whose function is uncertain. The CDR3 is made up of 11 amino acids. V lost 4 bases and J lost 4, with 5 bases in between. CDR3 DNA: TGTGCCAGCAGTTCCTATTACGAGCAGTACTTC. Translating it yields CASSSYYEQYF.

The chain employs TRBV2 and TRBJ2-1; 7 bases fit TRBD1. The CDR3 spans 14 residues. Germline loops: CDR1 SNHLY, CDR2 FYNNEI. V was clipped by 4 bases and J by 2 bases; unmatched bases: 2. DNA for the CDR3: TGTGCCAGCAGTGTTACAGGGGCCTACAATGAGCAGTTCTTC. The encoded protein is CASSVTGAYNEQFF.

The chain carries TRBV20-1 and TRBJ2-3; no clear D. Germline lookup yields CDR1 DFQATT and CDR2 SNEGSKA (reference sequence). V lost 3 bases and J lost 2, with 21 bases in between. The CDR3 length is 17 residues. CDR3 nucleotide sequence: TGCAGTGCTAGTGGTCTAAATAGTGAGGTGGCCACAGATACGCAGTATTTT. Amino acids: CSASGLNSEVATDTQYF.

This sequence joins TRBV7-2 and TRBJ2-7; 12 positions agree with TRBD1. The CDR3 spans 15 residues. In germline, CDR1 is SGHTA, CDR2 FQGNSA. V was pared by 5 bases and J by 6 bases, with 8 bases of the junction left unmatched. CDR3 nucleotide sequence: TGTGCCAGCAGCGCCTCCGGGACAGGGGGCCGCGAGCAGTACTTC. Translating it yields CASSASGTGGREQYF.

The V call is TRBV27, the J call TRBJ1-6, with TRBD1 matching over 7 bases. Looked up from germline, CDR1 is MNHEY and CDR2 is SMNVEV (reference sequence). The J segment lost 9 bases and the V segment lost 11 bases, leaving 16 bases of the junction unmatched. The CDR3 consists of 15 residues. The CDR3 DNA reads TGTGCCGCACCAAGACAGGGTTATGTGACTTCACCCCTCCACTTT. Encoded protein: CAAPRQGYVTSPLHF.

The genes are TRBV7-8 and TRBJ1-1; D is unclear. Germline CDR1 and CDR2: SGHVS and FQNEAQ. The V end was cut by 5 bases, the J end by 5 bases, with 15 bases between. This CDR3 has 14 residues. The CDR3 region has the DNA TGTGCCAGCAGCCTCCTTCTTTTGGAGACTGAAGCTTTCTTT. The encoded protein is CASSLLLLETEAFF.

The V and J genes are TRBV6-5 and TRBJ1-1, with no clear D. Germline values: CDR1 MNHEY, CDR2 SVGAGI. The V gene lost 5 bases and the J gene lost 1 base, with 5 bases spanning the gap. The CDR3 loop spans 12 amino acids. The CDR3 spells CASSNRNTEAFF. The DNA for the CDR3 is TGTGCCAGCAGTAACAGGAACACTGAAGCTTTCTTT.

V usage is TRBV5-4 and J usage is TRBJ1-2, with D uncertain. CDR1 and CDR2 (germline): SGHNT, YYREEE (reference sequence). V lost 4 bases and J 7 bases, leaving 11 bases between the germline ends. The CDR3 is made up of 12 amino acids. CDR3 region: CASSPAGGGYTF. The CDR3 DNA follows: TGTGCCAGCAGCCCCGCCGGTGGTGGCTACACCTTC.

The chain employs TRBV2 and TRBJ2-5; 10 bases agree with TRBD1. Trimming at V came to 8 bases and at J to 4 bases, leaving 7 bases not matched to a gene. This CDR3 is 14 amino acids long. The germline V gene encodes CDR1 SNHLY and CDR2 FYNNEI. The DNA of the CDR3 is TGTGCCAGCCTCGGGACAGGGGCCCCAGAGACCCAGTACTTC. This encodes CASLGTGAPETQYF.

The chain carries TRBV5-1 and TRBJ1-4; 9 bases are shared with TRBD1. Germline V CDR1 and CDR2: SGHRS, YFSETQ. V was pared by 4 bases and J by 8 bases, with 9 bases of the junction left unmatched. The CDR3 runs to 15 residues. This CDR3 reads CASSPTGTGNEKLFF. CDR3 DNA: TGCGCCAGCAGCCCTACCGGGACAGGGAACGAAAAACTGTTTTTT.

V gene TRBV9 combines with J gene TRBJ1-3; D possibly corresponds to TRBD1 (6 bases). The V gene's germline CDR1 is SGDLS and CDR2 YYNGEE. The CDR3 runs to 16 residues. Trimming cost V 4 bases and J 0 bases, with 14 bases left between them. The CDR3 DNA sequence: TGTGCCAGCAGCCCCCCAGGGGATGCCTCTGGAAACACCATATATTTT. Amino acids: CASSPPGDASGNTIYF.

The CDR3 region is CASSYRTGHSGEAFF. The DNA of the CDR3 is TGTGCCAGCAGTTACCGGACAGGCCATTCTGGTGAAGCTTTCTTT. The chain recombines TRBV6-5 with TRBJ1-1; 7 bases align to TRBD1. Germline trimming cut 2 bases from V and 7 bases from J; bases unmatched to any gene: 10. CDR3 length: 15 residues. In germline, CDR1 is MNHEY, CDR2 SVGAGI.

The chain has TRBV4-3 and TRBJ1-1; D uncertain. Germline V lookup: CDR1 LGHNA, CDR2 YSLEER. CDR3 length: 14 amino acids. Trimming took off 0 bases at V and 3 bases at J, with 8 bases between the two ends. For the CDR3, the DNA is TGCGCCAGCAGCCAAGAATACAGATACACTGAAGCTTTCTTT. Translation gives CASSQEYRYTEAFF.

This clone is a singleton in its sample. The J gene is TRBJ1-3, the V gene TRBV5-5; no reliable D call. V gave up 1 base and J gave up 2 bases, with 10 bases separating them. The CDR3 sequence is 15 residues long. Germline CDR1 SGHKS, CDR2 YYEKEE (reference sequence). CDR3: CASSLNVWPGNTIYF. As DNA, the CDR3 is TGTGCCAGCAGCTTGAACGTCTGGCCTGGAAACACCATATATTTT.

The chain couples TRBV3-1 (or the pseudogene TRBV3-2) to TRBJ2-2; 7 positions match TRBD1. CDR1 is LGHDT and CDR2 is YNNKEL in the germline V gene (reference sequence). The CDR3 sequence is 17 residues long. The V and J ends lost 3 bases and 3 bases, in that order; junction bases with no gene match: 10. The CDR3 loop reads CASSHDDRDPDTGELFF. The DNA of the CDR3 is TGTGCCAGCAGCCACGATGACAGGGACCCCGACACCGGGGAGCTGTTTTTT.

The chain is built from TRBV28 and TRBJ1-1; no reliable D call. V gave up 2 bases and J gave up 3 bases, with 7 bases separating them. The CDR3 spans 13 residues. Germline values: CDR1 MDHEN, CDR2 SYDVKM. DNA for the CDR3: TGTGCCAGCAGTTTAAATCTCGACACTGAAGCTTTCTTT. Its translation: CASSLNLDTEAFF.

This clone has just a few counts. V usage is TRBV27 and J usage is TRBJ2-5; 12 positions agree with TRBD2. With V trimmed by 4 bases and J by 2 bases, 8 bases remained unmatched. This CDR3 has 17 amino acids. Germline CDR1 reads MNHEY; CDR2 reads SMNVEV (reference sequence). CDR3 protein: CASSYTSGTSGQETQYF. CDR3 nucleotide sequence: TGTGCCAGCAGTTACACCTCCGGGACTAGCGGGCAAGAGACCCAGTACTTC.